The clone carrying this T cell receptor (beta chain) has just a few counts. The antigen is not known. The sample belongs to a study of T-cell memory formation after mild COVID-19. TCRalpha and TCRbeta libraries used 5'RACE with constant-segment primers and UMIs. TCRdb ran MiXCR on the 5' RACE reads and lists one entry per CDR3 protein. The table includes roughly 250,000 distinct CDR3 sequences, over 15% detected once. Broader study findings: Clones that contracted from day 15 to 85 were balanced CD4/CD8, while later expanders leaned CD4+. Still unconfirmed is whether the second-wave clones peaking on day 37 recognized SARS-CoV-2.

The specimen was PBMCs or a T cell subset sorted from them (not recorded which). The sequence came from a man aged 18 to 29 who had mild COVID-19 (a few samples of this study predate the infection). Cell type and time point are not known.

The CDR3 nucleotides read TGTGCCAGCAGCACCGAACAGGGAAGGGTTGATGGCTACACCTTC. The encoded protein is CASSTEQGRVDGYTF. The V gene is TRBV7-9, the J gene TRBJ1-2; D perhaps matches TRBD1 (6 bases). CDR3 length: 15 residues. Deletions cut 5 bases from V and 6 bases from J, with 19 bases between. Germline V lookup: CDR1 SEHNR, CDR2 FQNEAQ (reference sequence). The whole variable domain, filled in from reference TRBV7-9 and TRBJ1-2, reads DTGVSQNPRHKITKRGQNVTFRCDPISEHNRLYWYRQTLGQGPEFLTYFQNEAQLEKSRLLSDRFSAERPKGSFSTLEIQRTEQGDSAMYLCASSTEQGRVDGYTFGSGTRLTVV.